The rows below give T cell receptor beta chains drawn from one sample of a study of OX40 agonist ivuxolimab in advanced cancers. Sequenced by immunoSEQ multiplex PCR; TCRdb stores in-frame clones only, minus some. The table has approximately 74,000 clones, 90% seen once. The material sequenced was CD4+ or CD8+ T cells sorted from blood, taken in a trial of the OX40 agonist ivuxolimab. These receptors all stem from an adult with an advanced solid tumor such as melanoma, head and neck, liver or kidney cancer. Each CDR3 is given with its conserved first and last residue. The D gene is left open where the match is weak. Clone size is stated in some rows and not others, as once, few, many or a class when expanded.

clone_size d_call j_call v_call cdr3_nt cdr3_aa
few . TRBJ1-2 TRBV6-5 TGTGCCAGCAGTTACTCGGGGGCGGGGGTCTATGGCTACACCTTC CASSYSGAGVYGYTF
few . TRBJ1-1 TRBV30 TGTGCCTGGGGACGGGAGAAGAGGACTGAAGCTTTCTTT CAWGREKRTEAFF
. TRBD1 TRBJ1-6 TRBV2 TGTGCCAGCAGTGAAGCATTATACAGGGGTGAATCACCCCTCCACTTT CASSEALYRGESPLHF
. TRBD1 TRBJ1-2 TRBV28 TGTGCCAGCAGTTCAGCCCTCGGGACAGATGGCTACACCTTC CASSSALGTDGYTF
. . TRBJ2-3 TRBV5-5 TGTGCCAGCAGCTTGTCTTGGGTGGCGGGGTCAGATACGCAGTATTTT CASSLSWVAGSDTQYF
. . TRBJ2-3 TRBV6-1 TGTGCCAGCAGTGAACTGGCAGATACGCAGTATTTT CASSELADTQYF
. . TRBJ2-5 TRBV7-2 TGTGCCAGCAGCTTTGATCTAGCGAGGGGGCGGGAGACCCAGTACTTC CASSFDLARGRETQYF
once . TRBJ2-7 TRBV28 TGTGCCAGCGCGGTGGGTAACGAGCAGTACTTC CASAVGNEQYF
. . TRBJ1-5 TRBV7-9 TGTGCCAGCAGCCGGGATGGGAATCAGCCCCAGCATTTT CASSRDGNQPQHF
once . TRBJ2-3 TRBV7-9 TGTGCCAGCAGCCCCGTAGTGTCAGGGGAAACAGATACGCAGTATTTT CASSPVVSGETDTQYF
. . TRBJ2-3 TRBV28 TGTGCCAGCAGGACTTCGGGCAGGGGGGGCACAGATACGCAGTATTTT CASRTSGRGGTDTQYF
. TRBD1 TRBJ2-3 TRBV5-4 TGTGCCAGCAGCTCGAGGGACAGGGGGCTCGGCGGGCAGTATTTT CASSSRDRGLGGQYF
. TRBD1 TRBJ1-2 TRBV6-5 TGTGCCAGCGGACAAGGACAGGGCTATGGCTACACCTTC CASGQGQGYGYTF
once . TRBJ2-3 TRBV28 TGTGCCAGCAGTTTTCGGGATACGCAGTATTTT CASSFRDTQYF
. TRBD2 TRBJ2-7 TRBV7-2 TGTGCCAGCAGCTCTGGCGGGAGGGCCCAAGAGCAGTACTTC CASSSGGRAQEQYF
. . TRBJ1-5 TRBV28 TGTGCCAGCACCCAGACTGAACAGCCCCAGCATTTT CASTQTEQPQHF
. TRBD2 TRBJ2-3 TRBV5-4 TGTGCCAGCAGCTCACTAAGCGGGGGAAGCACAGATACGCAGTATTTT CASSSLSGGSTDTQYF
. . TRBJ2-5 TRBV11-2 TGTGCCAGCAGCACCGGGACGGGCGGTGAGACCCAGTACTTC CASSTGTGGETQYF
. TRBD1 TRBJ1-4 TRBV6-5 TGTGCCACCCGGGGAGTGACAGGGACTAATGAAAAACTGTTTTTT CATRGVTGTNEKLFF
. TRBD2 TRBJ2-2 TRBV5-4 TGTGCCAGCAGCTTCGCGGGGGTGGACACCGGGGAGCTGTTTTTT CASSFAGVDTGELFF
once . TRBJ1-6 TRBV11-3 TGTGCCAGCAGCTTAGATAACGATTCACCCCTCCACTTT CASSLDNDSPLHF
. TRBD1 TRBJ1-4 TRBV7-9 TGTGCCAGCACCGGGACAGGGGGACTCGAAAAACTGTTTTTT CASTGTGGLEKLFF
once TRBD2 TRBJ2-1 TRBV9 TGTGCCAGCAGCGTCTCCGTAAGCGGGAGGGCCATGTATGAGCAGTTCTTC CASSVSVSGRAMYEQFF
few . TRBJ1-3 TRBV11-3 TGTGCCAGCAGTCCCGGGACGGCCCGGGGCACCATATATTTT CASSPGTARGTIYF
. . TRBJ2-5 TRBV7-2 TGTGCCAGCAGCTTAGGCAGGAGCCAAGAGACCCAGTACTTC CASSLGRSQETQYF
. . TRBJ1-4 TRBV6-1 TGTGCCAGCAGTGAACGGGCAAAACTGTTTTTT CASSERAKLFF